This T cell receptor beta chain was identified during a study of cytomegalovirus exposure and HLA in healthy donors. The PCR ran on 60 Vbeta and 13 Jbeta primers. The repertoire was sequenced with immunoSEQ multiplex PCR; TCRdb's copy has only in-frame clones and lacks some. The table records about 150,000 clones, roughly 80% of them present only once. The CDR3 covers 14 residues. Germline CDR1 and CDR2: SEHNR and FQNEAQ (reference sequence). Trimming removed 3 bases at V and 3 bases at J, with 12 bases between. Input material: PBMCs. The chain combines TRBV7-9 with TRBJ2-7, with D tentatively TRBD2 (5 bases). This TCR derives from a man between 18 and 35 years old in good health and CMV-seronegative. The CDR3 sequence is CASSFGLQDYEQYF. CDR3 nucleotide sequence: TGTGCCAGCAGCTTCGGACTCCAGGACTACGAGCAGTACTTC.